The 7 T cell receptor beta chains presented below share a single source sample, sequenced in a study of identifying expanded T cells in peripheral blood. The protocol was immunoSEQ multiplex PCR, while the TCRdb copy is restricted to in-frame clones and leaves out a portion. Of approximately 58,000 clones in the sample, roughly 89% were seen once. Sequenced sample: blood. The receptors were gathered from a person between 18 and 70 years old in good health.

V is TRBV7-3 and J is TRBJ2-2; TRBD2 matches at 12 bases. The CDR3 is 15 amino acids. With V trimmed by 5 bases and J by 6 bases, 4 bases remained unmatched. The V gene's germline CDR1 is SGHTA and CDR2 FQGTGA. The CDR3 region is CASSPRLAGAGELFF. The CDR3 coding sequence is TGTGCCAGCAGCCCCCGACTAGCGGGAGCCGGGGAGCTGTTTTTT.

The CDR3 loop reads CASQGTQGGTEAFF. CDR3 DNA: TGTGCCAGCCAGGGCACACAGGGCGGGACTGAAGCTTTCTTT. The chain carries TRBV6-5 and TRBJ1-1; perhaps TRBD1 as D (6 bases). The CDR3 is made up of 14 amino acids. Per germline, CDR1 MNHEY and CDR2 SVGAGI. Trimming shortened V by 8 bases and J by 5 bases, and 18 bases separated the two germline ends.

This clone was observed once. V and J are TRBV29-1 and TRBJ1-2; TRBD1 might be the D (6 bases). Trimming removed 3 bases from V and 2 bases from J, with 13 bases in between. Germline V gives CDR1 SQVTM, CDR2 ANQGSEA. The CDR3 covers 14 residues. CDR3 in amino acids: CSVDSGQSNYGYTF. The CDR3 DNA reads as TGCAGCGTTGACTCCGGACAGAGCAACTATGGCTACACCTTC.

The V and J genes are TRBV5-1 and TRBJ2-7, with 7 positions matching TRBD2. J gave up 0 bases and V 4 bases, and 13 bases lay outside the gene matches. Germline CDR1 SGHRS, CDR2 YFSETQ. This CDR3 region has 17 residues. The CDR3 is CASSRGGGKRDSYEQYF. CDR3 in DNA: TGCGCCAGCAGCCGTGGGGGTGGGAAGCGGGACTCCTACGAGCAGTACTTC.

The chain combines TRBV6-5 with TRBJ1-1; tentatively, D is TRBD1 (5 bases). This CDR3 contains 11 residues. The germline gives CDR1 MNHEY, CDR2 SVGAGI. Trimming stripped 8 bases from V and 7 bases from J, with 11 bases between. The CDR3 sequence: CASGRGYEAFF. In DNA, the CDR3 is TGTGCCAGCGGGCGGGGGTATGAAGCTTTCTTT.

CDR3 DNA: TGTGCCAGCAGCCTCGCCCTGGGGCCCGGGGAGCTGTTTTTT. This encodes CASSLALGPGELFF. This chain links TRBV4-2 with TRBJ2-2; weak D call: TRBD1 (5 bases). Germline CDR1 reads LGHNA; CDR2 reads YNFKEQ. The CDR3 totals 14 residues. The V end lost 4 bases, the J end lost 6 bases, and 12 bases lay between the germline ends.

The V gene is TRBV14, the J gene TRBJ2-2; a possible D gene is TRBD1 (5 bases). Trimming pared 0 bases from V and 8 bases from J, leaving 19 bases between. The CDR3 runs to 17 residues. Germline assignment: CDR1 SGHDN and CDR2 FVKESK. CDR3: CASSQDSLRTQTGELFF. The CDR3, as DNA: TGTGCCAGCAGCCAAGATTCCCTCAGGACACAAACAGGGGAGCTGTTTTTT.